A selection of T cell receptor beta chains follows, all from one sample in a study of identical twins. MiXCR, applied by TCRdb to the 5' RACE reads, yields one record per CDR3 protein. The repertoire holds a few hundred thousand distinct CDR3 sequences, with 9% to 15% as singletons. This sample also belongs to another study, concerning yellow fever vaccine responses in identical twins.

The source material was CD8+ T cells sorted from blood. These receptor sequences come from a woman aged 18 to 35 in good health. Both conserved end residues are part of each CDR3. Fields, in order: CDR3 protein, CDR3 DNA, clone size, D gene, J gene, V gene. D genes are given only for firm matches. Rows give clone size only sometimes, using once, few, many, or a class for an expanded clone.

CSVHGGGTEAFF | TGCAGCGTTCACGGGGGGGGCACTGAAGCTTTCTTT | few | . | TRBJ1-1 | TRBV29-1
CASSVQGYGEAFF | TGTGCCAGCAGCGTACAGGGTTACGGTGAAGCTTTCTTT | . | . | TRBJ1-1 | TRBV9
CASSQGLGRETNQETQYF | TGTGCCAGCAGCCAAGGCCTTGGGCGGGAAACGAACCAAGAGACCCAGTACTTC | few | . | TRBJ2-5 | TRBV3-1
CASSHPDKQETQYF | TGTGCCAGCAGCCACCCGGACAAGCAAGAGACCCAGTACTTC | . | . | TRBJ2-5 | TRBV7-9
CASSLSGAPYNEQFF | TGTGCCAGCAGCCTGAGCGGGGCTCCCTACAATGAGCAGTTCTTC | . | TRBD2 | TRBJ2-1 | TRBV7-6
CASSWERQAGEQYF | TGCGCCAGCTCATGGGAGCGGCAGGCGGGGGAGCAGTACTTC | few | . | TRBJ2-7 | TRBV4-1
CASSQLQRGMADTQYF | TGTGCCAGCAGCCAACTGCAGCGGGGGATGGCAGATACGCAGTATTTT | few | TRBD2 | TRBJ2-3 | TRBV4-2
CASSFPRVAGVDNEQFF | TGTGCCAGCAGTTTCCCCCGGGTAGCGGGAGTGGACAATGAGCAGTTCTTC | . | TRBD2 | TRBJ2-1 | TRBV28
CASSQGWQIPYNEQFF | TGCGCCAGCAGCCAAGGGTGGCAAATTCCCTACAATGAGCAGTTCTTC | few | . | TRBJ2-1 | TRBV4-1
CASSPDGGGGTGELFF | TGTGCCAGCAGTCCGGACGGGGGCGGCGGCACCGGGGAGCTGTTTTTT | few | . | TRBJ2-2 | TRBV12-3/TRBV12-4
CASSIVGTSGLYEQYF | TGTGCCAGTAGTATAGTCGGGACTAGCGGGCTCTACGAGCAGTACTTC | . | TRBD2 | TRBJ2-7 | TRBV19
CASSPWDSNSPLHF | TGTGCCAGCAGCCCCTGGGACAGTAATTCACCCCTCCACTTT | few | TRBD1 | TRBJ1-6 | TRBV12-3/TRBV12-4
CASESSYNEQFF | TGTGCCAGTGAGAGCTCCTACAATGAGCAGTTCTTC | . | . | TRBJ2-1 | TRBV19
CATRQEGNIQYF | TGTGCCACCAGGCAGGAGGGGAACATTCAGTACTTC | . | . | TRBJ2-4 | TRBV24-1
CASRPGTFYGYTF | TGTGCCAGCAGGCCAGGGACGTTCTATGGCTACACCTTC | few | . | TRBJ1-2 | TRBV28
CASSLRQGSYEQYF | TGCGCCAGCAGCTTAAGACAGGGCTCCTACGAGCAGTACTTC | many | TRBD1 | TRBJ2-7 | TRBV5-1
CASSTRQGVNNEQFF | TGTGCCAGCAGCACCCGACAGGGGGTCAACAATGAGCAGTTCTTC | . | TRBD1 | TRBJ2-1 | TRBV9
CASSSGIGGDTQYF | TGCGCCAGCAGCTCGGGAATTGGGGGTGATACGCAGTATTTT | few | . | TRBJ2-3 | TRBV5-1
CAISEGGGDEQFF | TGTGCCATCAGCGAGGGGGGGGGTGATGAGCAGTTCTTC | many | . | TRBJ2-1 | TRBV10-3
CASNPGQGRSYEQYF | TGTGCCAGCAATCCGGGACAGGGTCGCTCCTACGAGCAGTACTTC | . | TRBD1 | TRBJ2-7 | TRBV2
CASSPGLGYYGYTF | TGTGCCAGCAGCCCTGGGCTGGGGTACTATGGCTACACCTTC | . | . | TRBJ1-2 | TRBV7-3
CSARVEGQRRVREKLFF | TGCAGTGCTAGAGTCGAGGGACAAAGGAGGGTCCGTGAAAAACTGTTTTTT | few | . | TRBJ1-4 | TRBV20-1
CASSQETGYSYNEQFF | TGTGCCAGCAGCCAAGAAACGGGGTACTCCTACAATGAGCAGTTCTTC | . | . | TRBJ2-1 | TRBV4-2
CASSLWGTGINEQFF | TGTGCCAGCTCCTTATGGGGGACAGGGATAAATGAGCAGTTCTTC | . | TRBD1 | TRBJ2-1 | TRBV28
CASTLMVDLNTEAFF | TGTGCCAGCACCCTAATGGTAGATTTGAACACTGAAGCTTTCTTT | few | . | TRBJ1-1 | TRBV7-9
CASSLGAGVPYNEQFF | TGCGCCAGCAGCTTGGGGGCGGGAGTCCCCTACAATGAGCAGTTCTTC | many | TRBD2 | TRBJ2-1 | TRBV5-1
CATSGRAGVDEQFF | TGTGCCACCAGTGGCCGTGCGGGGGTAGATGAGCAGTTCTTC | many | TRBD2 | TRBJ2-1 | TRBV24-1
CASSLFLSLYEQYF | TGTGCCAGCAGTTTATTTCTCTCTCTTTACGAGCAGTACTTC | . | . | TRBJ2-7 | TRBV28
CAISENPARVASSGANVLTF | TGTGCCATCAGTGAGAACCCCGCCAGGGTAGCCAGCTCTGGGGCCAACGTCCTGACTTTC | . | . | TRBJ2-6 | TRBV10-3
CASSTRVYYGYTF | TGTGCCAGCAGCACCAGGGTCTACTATGGCTACACCTTC | few | . | TRBJ1-2 | TRBV7-9
CASSGLAGGGLGPYEQYF | TGTGCCAGCAGTGGGCTAGCGGGAGGGGGTTTGGGCCCCTACGAGCAGTACTTC | . | TRBD2 | TRBJ2-7 | TRBV27
CASYGTSSANEQFF | TGCGCCAGTTACGGGACTAGCTCGGCCAATGAGCAGTTCTTC | many | TRBD2 | TRBJ2-1 | TRBV5-1
CASSSLNPRGWNEQFF | TGTGCCAGCAGCTCTTTAAACCCCAGGGGCTGGAATGAGCAGTTCTTC | many | . | TRBJ2-1 | TRBV12-3/TRBV12-4
CSAGDSYYEQYF | TGCAGTGCCGGGGACAGCTACTACGAGCAGTACTTC | few | TRBD1 | TRBJ2-7 | TRBV20-1
CASTWTGARGTQYF | TGTGCCAGCACCTGGACAGGGGCCAGGGGTACGCAGTATTTT | . | TRBD1 | TRBJ2-3 | TRBV12-3/TRBV12-4
CARCGDLQTDTQYF | TGTGCCAGATGCGGGGACCTACAAACAGATACGCAGTATTTT | many | . | TRBJ2-3 | TRBV2
CASSLLGTGELFF | TGTGCCAGCAGTTTGCTGGGCACCGGGGAGCTGTTTTTT | . | . | TRBJ2-2 | TRBV28
CAISDTGAFNQPQHF | TGTGCCATCAGCGATACAGGGGCTTTCAATCAGCCCCAGCATTTT | . | TRBD1 | TRBJ1-5 | TRBV10-3
CAISDSLVNSPLHF | TGTGCCATCAGTGACAGTTTAGTCAATTCACCCCTCCACTTT | . | . | TRBJ1-6 | TRBV10-3
CASSGGALSGNTIYF | TGTGCCAGCAGCGGCGGGGCCCTCTCTGGAAACACCATATATTTT | few | . | TRBJ1-3 | TRBV9
CATSDPDRGPPYEQYF | TGTGCCACCAGTGATCCCGACAGGGGGCCTCCCTACGAGCAGTACTTC | few | TRBD1 | TRBJ2-7 | TRBV24-1
CSARGAGLAGVGNYNEQFF | TGCAGTGCTAGAGGGGCTGGGCTAGCGGGAGTGGGAAATTACAATGAGCAGTTCTTC | few | TRBD2 | TRBJ2-1 | TRBV20-1
CASSRKKRDQETQYF | TGCGCCAGCTCAAGAAAAAAGCGGGATCAAGAGACCCAGTACTTC | few | TRBD2 | TRBJ2-5 | TRBV10-2
CASSRLGHNEQFF | TGTGCCAGCAGCCGTCTTGGCCACAATGAGCAGTTCTTC | few | . | TRBJ2-1 | TRBV3-1
CASGPRYNEQFF | TGTGCTAGTGGTCCCCGGTACAATGAGCAGTTCTTC | few | . | TRBJ2-1 | TRBV12-5